These T cell receptor beta chains were read from a single sample in a study of identical twins. TCRdb analysed the 5' RACE reads with MiXCR anew, one entry per CDR3 protein. This sample yields 200,000 to 250,000 distinct CDR3 sequences, of which approximately 11% are seen a single time; 3.5% to 4.5% belongs to the top ten. These data also featured in a second study, about yellow fever vaccine responses in identical twins.

The specimen sequenced was memory (CD45RO+) T cells sorted from blood. Receptors were obtained from a woman aged 18-35 years in good health. The CDR3 runs from the conserved cysteine through the conserved F or W. The D gene is left open where the match is weak. Clone size appears in some rows only: once, few, many, or a class for an expanded clone.

J | size | V | D | DNA | CDR3
TRBJ2-7 | - | TRBV10-1 | TRBD2 | TGCGCCAGCAGTGAACTAGCGGGAGGAAACGAGCAGTACTTC | CASSELAGGNEQYF
TRBJ2-7 | few | TRBV7-9 | TRBD2 | TGTGCCAGCGGTGCGGGGGAGTACGAGCAGTACTTC | CASGAGEYEQYF
TRBJ1-1 | few | TRBV20-1 | - | TGCAGTGCTAGCCAAATCACGGGACCGAGCACTGAAGCTTTCTTT | CSASQITGPSTEAFF
TRBJ2-2 | many | TRBV10-3 | TRBD1 | TGTGCCATCAGAGGACAGGGCGAGGCCGGGGAGCTGTTTTTT | CAIRGQGEAGELFF
TRBJ2-3 | - | TRBV7-2 | - | TGTGCCAGCACCCCCGGGACAACAGATACGCAGTATTTT | CASTPGTTDTQYF
TRBJ1-1 | few | TRBV6-1 | - | TGTGCCAGCTGTGCCTCTAGGTACATGAACACTGAAGCTTTCTTT | CASCASRYMNTEAFF
TRBJ2-7 | few | TRBV6-1 | - | TGTGCCAGCACACCGGGACTTAGCTCCTACGAGCAGTACTTC | CASTPGLSSYEQYF
TRBJ1-1 | few | TRBV18 | - | TGTGCCAGCTCCCCCCGAGGAGGGGAGGGTCGGAATGAAGCTTTCTTT | CASSPRGGEGRNEAFF
TRBJ1-1 | many | TRBV29-1 | - | TGCAGCGTCACAAAACAGGGATGGGGCACTGAAGCTTTCTTT | CSVTKQGWGTEAFF
TRBJ2-7 | many | TRBV29-1 | - | TGCAGCGTTGCTTACAGCTACGAGCAGTACTTC | CSVAYSYEQYF
TRBJ1-2 | few | TRBV10-3 | - | TGTGCCATCAGTGAAGACCCCTGGGAAGGCTACACCTTC | CAISEDPWEGYTF
TRBJ2-3 | - | TRBV29-1 | - | TGCAGCGTAACCGGGGCCCTGGGCACAGATACGCAGTATTTT | CSVTGALGTDTQYF